The 28 T cell receptor beta chains reported below all come from one sample, sequenced in a study of shared clonotypes between healthy human individuals. Using immunoSEQ multiplex PCR, the repertoire was profiled, and TCRdb retains in-frame clones only, with some absent. The data hold hundreds of thousands of clones, with approximately 73% observed a single time. Material: memory CD4+ T cells sorted from blood. Subset specified: CD45RA-negative fraction. The source is a woman in her twenties or thirties in good health.

Remarks on this clone: This same CDR3 is encoded by further DNA sequences in the sample. J is TRBJ2-7 and V is TRBV15; D may be TRBD1 (5 bases). The CDR3 is made up of 13 amino acids. V shed 2 bases and J shed 3 bases, with 8 bases lying between them. CDR1 is LNHNV and CDR2 is YYDKDF in the germline V gene (reference sequence). The CDR3 DNA reads TGTGCCACCAGCAGACAGGGTAGCTACGAGCAGTACTTC. This codes for CATSRQGSYEQYF.

This chain uses TRBV28 with TRBJ2-7; D may correspond to TRBD1 or TRBD2 (5 bases each). The V and J ends lost 3 bases and 3 bases respectively, with 9 bases between them. Germline values: CDR1 MDHEN, CDR2 SYDVKM. This CDR3 is 13 amino acids long. The CDR3 reads CASSFRDHYEQYF. The DNA of the CDR3 is TGTGCCAGCAGTTTCCGGGACCACTACGAGCAGTACTTC. Filled out from reference TRBV28 and TRBJ2-7, the complete variable domain reads DVKVTQSSRYLVKRTGEKVFLECVQDMDHENMFWYRQDPGLGLRLIYFSYDVKMKEKGDIPEGYSVSREKKERFSLILESASTNQTSMYLCASSFRDHYEQYFGPGTRLTVT.

This clone was seen only a few times. The same CDR3 also results from other DNA sequences found in this sample. J is TRBJ1-5 and V is TRBV19; no firm D call. The CDR3 runs 13 residues. CDR1 is LNHDA and CDR2 is SQIVND in the germline V gene (reference sequence). Trimming removed 5 bases at V and 4 bases at J, with 9 bases between. In DNA form, the CDR3 reads TGTGCCAGTAGTTACCAGCTTAATCAGCCCCAGCATTTT. This codes for CASSYQLNQPQHF.

This clone was observed at least ten times. The gene calls are TRBV10-3 and TRBJ1-5, with 10 nucleotides matching TRBD1. The trim removed 0 bases at V and 4 bases at J, leaving 3 bases unmatched. The CDR3 is 16 amino acids. In germline, CDR1 is ENHRY, CDR2 SYGVKD. The CDR3 DNA follows: TGTGCCATCAGTGAGTCGACAGGGGGCTTAAATCAGCCCCAGCATTTT. Its translation is CAISESTGGLNQPQHF.

Of note for this clone: The junction does not match germline at one end; this may be a read error. The chain recombines TRBV19 with TRBJ1-2; weak D call: TRBD1 (5 bases). The CDR3 contains 14 residues. Germline assignment: CDR1 LNHDA and CDR2 SQIVND (reference sequence). The CDR3 sequence is CASSGRDLLKGCTF. In DNA form, the CDR3 reads TGTGCCAGTAGTGGCCGGGACCTCCTTAAAGGCTGCACCTTC.

The chain links TRBV28 to TRBJ2-7, with TRBD1 matching over 7 bases. The junction had 7 bases not matched to a gene; V was cut back by 6 bases and J by 2 bases. This CDR3 is 14 amino acids long. The germline gives CDR1 MDHEN, CDR2 SYDVKM. The CDR3 here is CASRVGQATYEQYF. Written as DNA, the CDR3 is TGTGCCAGCAGAGTCGGACAGGCCACCTACGAGCAGTACTTC. The full variable domain, in which reference TRBV28 and TRBJ2-7 provide the parts outside the CDR3, is DVKVTQSSRYLVKRTGEKVFLECVQDMDHENMFWYRQDPGLGLRLIYFSYDVKMKEKGDIPEGYSVSREKKERFSLILESASTNQTSMYLCASRVGQATYEQYFGPGTRLTVT.

This clone was counted between two and nine times. The V call is TRBV18, the J call TRBJ1-1; D possibly corresponds to TRBD1 (5 bases). Germline assignment: CDR1 KGHSH and CDR2 LQKENI. Deletions cut 6 bases from V and 3 bases from J, with 11 bases between. The CDR3 is 13 residues long. CDR3 sequence (DNA): TGTGCCAGCTCCGCGGGGGGGGACACTGAAGCTTTCTTT. Translated: CASSAGGDTEAFF.

The chain uses TRBV7-3 and TRBJ1-1; the D is unclear. The length of the CDR3 is 14 residues. The ends were cut back, 2 bases at V and 3 bases at J, with 10 bases in the middle. Germline V gene lookup returns CDR1 SGHTA and CDR2 FQGTGA. The CDR3 loop is CASSLDPAHTEAFF. The CDR3 bases are TGTGCCAGCAGCTTAGACCCGGCACACACTGAAGCTTTCTTT.

This clone was seen more than once but under ten times. The chain employs TRBV2 and TRBJ1-1; D gene ambiguous. The CDR3 sequence is 15 residues long. With 9 bases removed from V and 0 bases from J, the gap between germline ends came to 17 bases. Per germline, CDR1 SNHLY and CDR2 FYNNEI. The CDR3 DNA reads TGTGCCAGAGAGAAGACGGGCAGTATGAACACTGAAGCTTTCTTT. It codes for CAREKTGSMNTEAFF. The complete variable domain, with remaining parts taken from reference TRBV2 and TRBJ1-1, reads EPEVTQTPSHQVTQMGQEVILRCVPISNHLYFYWYRQILGQKVEFLVSFYNNEISEKSEIFDDQFSVERPDGSNFTLKIRSTKLEDSAMYFCAREKTGSMNTEAFFGQGTRLTVV.

The chain is built from TRBV5-1 and TRBJ1-5; 8 nucleotides agree with TRBD1. Trimming cost V 4 bases and J 7 bases; bases outside gene matches: 10. CDR3 length: 15 amino acids. Per germline, CDR1 SGHRS and CDR2 YFSETQ. CDR3 nucleotides: TGCGCCAGCAGCCGAAATGGACAGGGCGGGCAGCCCCAGCATTTT. Its translation: CASSRNGQGGQPQHF.

This chain links TRBV5-1 with TRBJ2-1, with TRBD2 matching 8 bases. Germline V gives CDR1 SGHRS, CDR2 YFSETQ. The J segment lost 7 bases and the V segment lost 3 bases, leaving 9 bases of the junction unmatched. This CDR3 has 15 residues. The CDR3 loop reads CASSSAGGVENEQFF. CDR3 coding DNA: TGCGCCAGCAGCTCGGCGGGGGGAGTGGAGAATGAGCAGTTCTTC.

The rearrangement uses TRBV21-1 and TRBJ2-2; the table names TRBD2, a call not compared with the DNA. TRBV21-1 is a recognized pseudogene. The CDR3 runs to 16 residues. The CDR3 is CASSAEGGERTGELFF. CDR3 bases: TGTGCCAGCAGCGCCGAGGGCGGGGAGCGGACCGGGGAGCTGTTTTTT.

The chain couples TRBV7-3 to TRBJ2-2; the D gene is possibly TRBD2 (6 bases). Trimming took 5 bases from V and 3 from J, leaving 10 bases between them. This CDR3 has 14 amino acids. Germline V CDR1 and CDR2: SGHTA, FQGTGA. The DNA of the CDR3 is TGTGCCAGCAGCCCGGGACTTTACACCGGGGAGCTGTTTTTT. Encoded protein: CASSPGLYTGELFF.

This chain joins TRBV5-1 and TRBJ1-5; the D is unclear. The ends were cut back, 3 bases at V and 2 bases at J, with 9 bases in the middle. This CDR3 region has 14 residues. Per the germline V gene, CDR1 is SGHRS and CDR2 is YFSETQ. This CDR3 reads CASSSANGNQPQHF. The DNA of the CDR3 is TGCGCCAGCAGCTCGGCGAACGGCAATCAGCCCCAGCATTTT.

This chain links TRBV2 with TRBJ1-4; D is unresolved. In germline, CDR1 is SNHLY, CDR2 FYNNEI. The length of the CDR3 is 15 residues. V was clipped by 8 bases and J by 7 bases, with 20 bases between them. The CDR3 sequence: CASEKSGFEGEKLFF. CDR3 nucleotides: TGTGCCAGCGAAAAGTCGGGTTTCGAGGGTGAAAAACTGTTTTTT. The full variable domain, with the rest looked up from reference TRBV2 and TRBJ1-4, is EPEVTQTPSHQVTQMGQEVILRCVPISNHLYFYWYRQILGQKVEFLVSFYNNEISEKSEIFDDQFSVERPDGSNFTLKIRSTKLEDSAMYFCASEKSGFEGEKLFFGSGTQLSVL.

V gene TRBV9 combines with J gene TRBJ2-2, with TRBD2 matching over 13 bases. Germline V gene lookup returns CDR1 SGDLS and CDR2 YYNGEE. This CDR3 has 16 residues. J gave up 6 bases and V 2 bases, and 4 bases lay outside the gene matches. The CDR3 DNA reads TGTGCCAGCAGCGTCAAACTAGCGGGAGGGCCCGGGGAGCTGTTTTTT. Its translation is CASSVKLAGGPGELFF.

This clone was seen only a few times. The J gene is TRBJ1-2, the V gene TRBV27, with 9 bases matching TRBD1. Germline assignment: CDR1 MNHEY and CDR2 SMNVEV (reference sequence). This CDR3 region has 16 residues. J gave up 6 bases and V 2 bases, and 10 bases lay outside the gene matches. The CDR3 sequence: CASSLGSTGTGNGYTF. CDR3 bases: TGTGCCAGCAGTTTAGGGTCCACCGGGACAGGGAATGGCTACACCTTC.

The chain carries TRBV30 and TRBJ2-7; TRBD2 matches 9 bases. CDR3 size: 13 residues. Unmatched junction bases numbered 3, after V lost 3 bases and J lost 3 bases. Germline CDR1 GTSNPN, CDR2 SVGIG (reference sequence). The CDR3 protein is CAWRTSGYYEQYF. The CDR3 DNA reads TGTGCCTGGAGGACTAGCGGTTACTACGAGCAGTACTTC.

This clone has just one count. The V call is TRBV10-1, the J call TRBJ1-4, with D perhaps matching TRBD1 (5 bases). The ends were cut back, 3 bases at V and 8 bases at J, with 13 bases in the middle. The germline gives CDR1 WNHNN, CDR2 SYGVQD (reference sequence). The CDR3 has 14 residues. The CDR3 sequence is CASSDIGAQEKLFF. CDR3 DNA sequence: TGCGCCAGCAGTGATATCGGGGCCCAGGAAAAACTGTTTTTT.

V is TRBV6-6 and J is TRBJ2-7; D tentatively reads TRBD1 or TRBD2 (5 bases each). The CDR3 loop spans 13 amino acids. The V gene lost 0 bases and the J gene lost 7 bases, with 10 bases spanning the gap. Germline-derived CDR1 and CDR2 are MNHNY and SVGAGI (reference sequence). The CDR3 DNA follows: TGTGCCAGCAGTTACTCGGGACGGTCGGAGCAGTACTTC. Translated: CASSYSGRSEQYF.

The chain links TRBV4-1 to TRBJ2-5; the match to TRBD1 covers 8 bases. V shed 0 bases and J 1 base; nucleotides not matched to a gene: 7. CDR3 length: 17 amino acids. Germline loops: CDR1 MGHRA, CDR2 YSYEKL. In DNA form, the CDR3 reads TGCGCCAGCAGCCAAGATTGGCAGGGGGCTAGCCAAGAGACCCAGTACTTC. Translation: CASSQDWQGASQETQYF.

V is TRBV12-5 and J is TRBJ2-2; no clear D gene. This CDR3 region has 16 residues. Deletions cut 2 bases from V and 3 bases from J, with 13 bases between. Germline CDR1 reads LGHNT; CDR2 reads FRNRAP. The CDR3 nucleotides read TGTGCTAGTGGTTTGTTCTTAGGCGCTTACACCGGGGAGCTGTTTTTT. It yields the protein CASGLFLGAYTGELFF.

The V gene is TRBV11-3, the J gene TRBJ1-1, with D perhaps TRBD1 (5 bases). Germline CDR1 reads SGHNT; CDR2 reads YENEEA. Trimming removed 0 bases from V and 0 bases from J, with 14 bases in between. CDR3 length: 17 residues. The CDR3 sequence: CASSLDLSGEMNTEAFF. The CDR3 DNA follows: TGTGCCAGCAGCTTAGATTTATCGGGGGAGATGAACACTGAAGCTTTCTTT.

The CDR3, as DNA: TGTGCCAGCAGCTTCGCCAGTAGTGGCAATGAGCAGTTCTTC. Translated: CASSFASSGNEQFF. The gene calls are TRBV7-3 and TRBJ2-1; no firm D call. The V and J ends lost 3 bases and 6 bases respectively, with 12 bases between them. Germline CDR1 SGHTA, CDR2 FQGTGA. The length of the CDR3 is 14 residues.

The chain links TRBV6-5 to TRBJ1-1; weak D call: TRBD1 (6 bases). The CDR3 is made up of 13 amino acids. The ends were cut back, 7 bases at V and 2 bases at J, with 11 bases in the middle. CDR1 MNHEY and CDR2 SVGAGI come from the germline V gene. CDR3 sequence (DNA): TGTGCCAGCAAGGGGGGGATAAACACTGAAGCTTTCTTT. It is translated as CASKGGINTEAFF.

This rearrangement joins TRBV28 to TRBJ1-2; D call uncertain. This CDR3 has 12 amino acids. Germline V gene lookup returns CDR1 MDHEN and CDR2 SYDVKM. Deletions cut 5 bases from V and 4 bases from J, with 8 bases between. CDR3 sequence reads: CASSIKGYGYTF. DNA of the CDR3: TGTGCCAGCAGTATTAAGGGCTATGGCTACACCTTC.

The rearrangement joins TRBV27 to TRBJ1-2; TRBD1 agrees at 7 bases. The V and J ends lost 4 bases and 4 bases, in that order; junction bases with no gene match: 9. The CDR3 is made up of 15 amino acids. Germline values: CDR1 MNHEY, CDR2 SMNVEV (reference sequence). The CDR3 DNA reads TGTGCCAGCAGTTCTTACGAGGGACAGATCTATGGCTACACCTTC. Amino acids: CASSSYEGQIYGYTF.

The rearrangement joins TRBV10-3 to TRBJ1-5, with D unclear. Germline CDR1 and CDR2: ENHRY and SYGVKD. The V gene lost 5 bases and the J gene lost 6 bases, with 11 bases spanning the gap. CDR3 length equals 13 residues. CDR3 sequence (DNA): TGTGCCATCAGTTCGGCGGTGGGTCAGCCCCAGCATTTT. This codes for CAISSAVGQPQHF.